This TCR beta chain stems from a study of cytomegalovirus exposure and HLA in healthy donors. General study points: The authors judged a highly shared variant cluster likely a sequencing artifact. Researchers had no immune exposure information except CMV serostatus available. As a later analysis showed, a missense DCLRE1C variant was linked to trimming of TCR beta V- and J-genes.

Concerning this clone: The target antigen is unknown.

The germline CDR1 and CDR2 sequences are MGHDK and SYGVNS. There are 12 residues in the CDR3. Trimming stripped 1 base from V and 5 bases from J, with 5 bases between. PCR used 60 Vbeta primers and 13 Jbeta primers. Produced via immunoSEQ multiplex PCR; TCRdb's table is partial and in-frame only. The table lists about 150,000 clones, 75% of them singletons. The source material was PBMCs. The receptor was isolated from a man aged 18-30 years in good health and CMV-seronegative. This chain links TRBV25-1 with TRBJ2-5; possibly TRBD2 for D (5 bases). CDR3 sequence reads: CASSESGETQYF. DNA for the CDR3: TGTGCCAGCAGTGAATCGGGGGAGACCCAGTACTTC.